This T cell receptor beta chain is from a study of blood T cell repertoires in COVID-19. As for the study in general: There were acute and convalescent COVID-19 samples, and they came from the United States, Italy and Spain. Sample material is recorded as cDNA or gDNA derived from T cells, B-cell-depleted T cells, or PBMCs.

The assay was immunoSEQ multiplex PCR, and TCRdb's table has in-frame clones only and misses some. Of 380,000 or so clones detected, around 90% appear once; the ten largest clones hold around 1.3%. Per the germline V gene, CDR1 is MNHEY and CDR2 is SMNVEV (reference sequence). The CDR3 covers 14 residues. V gave up 5 bases and J gave up 5 bases, with 15 bases separating them. This TCR was sampled from a man between 35 and 55 years old with acute or convalescent COVID-19. V gene TRBV27 combines with J gene TRBJ1-1; a weak D match, TRBD1 (5 bases). Input material: peripheral blood. The chain's CDR3 is CASSNRAGGTEAFF. CDR3 in DNA: TGTGCCAGCAGTAACCGGGCCGGGGGGACTGAAGCTTTCTTT.